This T cell receptor (beta chain) was captured by sequencing in a study of T cell responses to AZD1222 COVID-19 vaccine. Points from the study as a whole: Donors in the cohort were predominantly white British and more often female, and clonal diversity was possibly underestimated.

On this clone: Its antigen is unknown.

CDR1 is SGHRS, CDR2 YFSETQ, per germline. The CDR3 is 16 amino acids. The ends were cut back, 2 bases at V and 4 bases at J, with 17 bases in the middle. Assay used: immunoSEQ multiplex PCR; TCRdb lists only in-frame clones, some missing. In the table there are tens of thousands of clones, approximately 80% of which are singletons. The chain couples TRBV5-1 to TRBJ2-3, with D possibly being TRBD1 or TRBD2 (5 bases each). The starting material was peripheral blood, obtained 28 days after the second AZD1222 dose. This receptor was obtained from an adult who received the AZD1222 COVID-19 vaccine. The CDR3 sequence is CASSFTPGPKPDTQYF. The CDR3 nucleotides read TGCGCCAGCAGCTTTACACCGGGACCCAAGCCAGATACGCAGTATTTT.